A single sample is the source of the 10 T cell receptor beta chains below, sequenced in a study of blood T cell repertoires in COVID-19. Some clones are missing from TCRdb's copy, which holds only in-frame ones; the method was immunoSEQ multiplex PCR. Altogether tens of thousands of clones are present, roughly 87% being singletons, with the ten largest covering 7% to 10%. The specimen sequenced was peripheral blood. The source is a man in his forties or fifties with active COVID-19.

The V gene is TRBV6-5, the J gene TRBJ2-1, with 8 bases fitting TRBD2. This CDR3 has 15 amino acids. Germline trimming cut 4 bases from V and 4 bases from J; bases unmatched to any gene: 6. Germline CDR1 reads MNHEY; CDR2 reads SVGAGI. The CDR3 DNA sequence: TGTGCCAGCAGTTCTTTCGGGGGGGCTTACAATGAGCAGTTCTTC. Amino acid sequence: CASSSFGGAYNEQFF.

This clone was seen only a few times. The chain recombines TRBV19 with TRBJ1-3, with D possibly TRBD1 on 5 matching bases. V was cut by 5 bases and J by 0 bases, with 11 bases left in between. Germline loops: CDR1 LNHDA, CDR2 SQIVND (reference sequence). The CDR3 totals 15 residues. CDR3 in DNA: TGTGCCAGTAGTCCGAAGGGGCCCTCTGGAAACACCATATATTTT. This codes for CASSPKGPSGNTIYF.

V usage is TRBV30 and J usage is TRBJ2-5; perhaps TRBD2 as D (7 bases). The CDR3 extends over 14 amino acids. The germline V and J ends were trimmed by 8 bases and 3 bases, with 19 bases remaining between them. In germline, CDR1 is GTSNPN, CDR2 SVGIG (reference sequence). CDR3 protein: CAVGGLLNKETQYF. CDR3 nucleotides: TGTGCCGTGGGGGGGCTCCTCAACAAAGAGACCCAGTACTTC. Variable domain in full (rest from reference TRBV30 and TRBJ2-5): SQTIHQWPATLVQPVGSPLSLECTVEGTSNPNLYWYRQAAGRGLQLLFYSVGIGQISSEVPQNLSASRPQDRQFILSSKKLLLSDSGFYLCAVGGLLNKETQYFGPGTRLLVL.

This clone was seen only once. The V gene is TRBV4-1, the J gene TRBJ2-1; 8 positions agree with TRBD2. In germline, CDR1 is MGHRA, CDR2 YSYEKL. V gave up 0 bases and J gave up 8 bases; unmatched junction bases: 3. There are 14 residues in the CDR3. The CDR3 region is CASSQDRGGDEQFF. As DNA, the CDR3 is TGCGCCAGCAGCCAAGATCGGGGGGGCGATGAGCAGTTCTTC.

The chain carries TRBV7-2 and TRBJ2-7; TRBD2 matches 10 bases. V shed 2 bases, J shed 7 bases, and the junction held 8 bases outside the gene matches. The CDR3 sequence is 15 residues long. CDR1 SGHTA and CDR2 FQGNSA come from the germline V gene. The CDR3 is CASSLMASGGGEQYF. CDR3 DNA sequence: TGTGCCAGCAGCTTAATGGCTAGCGGGGGCGGGGAGCAGTACTTC.

CDR3 sequence reads: CAMRGIGSYEQYF. As DNA, the CDR3 is TGTGCCATGCGGGGAATTGGGTCCTACGAGCAGTACTTC. The rearrangement uses TRBV5-4 and TRBJ2-7; the D gene is possibly TRBD2 (6 bases). The length of the CDR3 is 13 residues. Per the germline V gene, CDR1 is SGHNT and CDR2 is YYREEE (reference sequence). V lost 9 bases, J lost 1 base, and 14 bases lay in between.

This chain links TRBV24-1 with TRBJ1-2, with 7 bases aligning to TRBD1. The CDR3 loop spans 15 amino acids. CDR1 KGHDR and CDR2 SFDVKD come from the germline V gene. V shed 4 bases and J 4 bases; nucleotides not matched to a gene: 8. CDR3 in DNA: TGTGCCACCAGTGACCTCAGGGGGGCCAGCTATGGCTACACCTTC. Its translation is CATSDLRGASYGYTF.

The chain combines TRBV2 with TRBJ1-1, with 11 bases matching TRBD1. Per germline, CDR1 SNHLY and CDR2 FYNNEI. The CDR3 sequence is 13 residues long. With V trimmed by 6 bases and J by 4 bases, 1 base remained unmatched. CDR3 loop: CASRGTGGTEAFF. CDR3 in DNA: TGTGCCAGCAGGGGGACAGGGGGCACTGAAGCTTTCTTT.

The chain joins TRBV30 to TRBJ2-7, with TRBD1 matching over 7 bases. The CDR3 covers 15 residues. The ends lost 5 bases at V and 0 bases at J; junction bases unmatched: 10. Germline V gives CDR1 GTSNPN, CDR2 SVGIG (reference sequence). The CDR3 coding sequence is TGTGCCTGGCAGGGGGAGTCGGGGTTCTCCTACGAGCAGTACTTC. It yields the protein CAWQGESGFSYEQYF. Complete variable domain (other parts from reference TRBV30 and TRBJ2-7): SQTIHQWPATLVQPVGSPLSLECTVEGTSNPNLYWYRQAAGRGLQLLFYSVGIGQISSEVPQNLSASRPQDRQFILSSKKLLLSDSGFYLCAWQGESGFSYEQYFGPGTRLTVT.

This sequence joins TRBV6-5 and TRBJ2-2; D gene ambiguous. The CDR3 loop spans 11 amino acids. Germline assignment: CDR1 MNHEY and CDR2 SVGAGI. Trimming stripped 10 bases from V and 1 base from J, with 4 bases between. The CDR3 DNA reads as TGTGCCACCGGGAACACCGGGGAGCTGTTTTTT. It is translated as CATGNTGELFF.